The source of this TCR beta chain is a study of blood T cell repertoires in COVID-19. Authors' data handling: Reference gene primer amplification in the assay estimated nucleated cell counts. This table comes from immunoSEQ multiplex PCR, and its TCRdb copy is limited to in-frame clones, with some not included. Clone size and the V and J calls come from that table; the DNA yielded D and trimming. The sample carries about 230,000 clones, 88% recorded once. Trimming removed 4 bases at V and 6 bases at J, with 26 bases between. This CDR3 contains 18 residues. The germline gives CDR1 SEHNR, CDR2 FQNEAQ (reference sequence).

The material sequenced was PBMCs or T cells enriched from blood (not recorded which). J is TRBJ2-3 and V is TRBV7-9; a weak D match, TRBD1 (6 bases). This receptor was obtained from a middle-aged woman with acute COVID-19. The CDR3 here is CASSSPPLDRSFSDTQYF. The CDR3 DNA sequence: TGTGCCAGCAGCTCCCCCCCCCTAGACAGGTCTTTTTCCGATACGCAGTATTTT.